This TCR beta chain comes out of a study of T-cell memory formation after mild COVID-19. This clonotype was recorded at least ten times. TCRdb re-called the 5' RACE reads through MiXCR, storing one row per CDR3 protein. The table has around 140,000 distinct CDR3 sequences, less than 25% seen once. This CDR3 has 14 residues. The trim removed 4 bases at V and 2 bases at J, leaving 5 bases unmatched. Looked up from germline, CDR1 is SQVTM and CDR2 is ANQGSEA. The sequence was obtained from an adult woman who had mild COVID-19 (a few samples of this study predate the infection). Cell type and time point are not known. This sequence joins TRBV29-1 and TRBJ2-1; 7 bases line up with TRBD2. Sequencing was performed on PBMCs or a T cell subset sorted from them (not recorded which). DNA for the CDR3: TGCAGCGTTGTGGGCGGGAGCGCCTACAATGAGCAGTTCTTC. This translates into CSVVGGSAYNEQFF.